This T cell receptor beta chain was documented in a study of shared clonotypes between healthy human individuals. Study in general: Per donor, CD8 memory used one plate, CD8 naive used two, CD4 memory used three and CD4 naive used three. Study results and caveats: The sampled material consisted only of blood, and tissue repertoires are likely to differ. Naive CD4 clonotype sharing across a handful of donors was approximately 5%.

Note on this clone: No antigen is known for it.

This CDR3 is 14 amino acids long. V lost 8 bases, J lost 4 bases, and 18 bases lay in between. Looked up from germline, CDR1 is MNHNY and CDR2 is SVGAGI (reference sequence). Each subset's genomic DNA was split evenly across several immunoSEQ plates. Sequencing was performed with immunoSEQ multiplex PCR; in TCRdb, only in-frame clones are kept and a portion is missing. The sample records over 850,000 clones, around 78% being singletons. The sequencing sample was made of memory CD4+ T cells from PBMCs. This sample's subset: CD45RA-negative fraction. This chain connects TRBV6-6 to TRBJ2-7; maybe TRBD2 (6 bases). The clonotype comes from a man aged 18 to 30 in good health. Some clones in this sample may be carry-over from other donors' samples. The CDR3 loop reads CASHETGVQYEQYF. The CDR3 DNA is TGTGCCAGCCATGAAACGGGAGTTCAGTACGAGCAGTACTTC.